This T cell receptor beta chain is drawn from a study of shared clonotypes between healthy human individuals. The table came from immunoSEQ multiplex PCR; TCRdb's copy has only in-frame clones and leaves some out. The sample yields approximately 980,000 clones, roughly 72% seen once. The sequence came from a man aged 18-30 years in good health. The specimen was memory CD4+ T cells sorted from blood. Subset given: CD45RA-negative fraction.

The CDR3 is CASSDDRVTGELFF. As DNA, the CDR3 is TGTGCCAGCAGCGACGACAGGGTCACCGGGGAGCTGTTTTTT. The V call is TRBV11-3, the J call TRBJ2-2; 7 nucleotides line up with TRBD1. The V and J ends lost 5 bases and 4 bases, in that order; junction bases with no gene match: 4. The germline CDR1 and CDR2 sequences are SGHNT and YENEEA. This CDR3 has 14 residues.